This TCR beta chain was sequenced in a study of control samples from healthy donors and cancer patients. Clones were read by immunoSEQ multiplex PCR, and TCRdb kept only the in-frame ones, dropping some. The data contain 95,000 to 130,000 clones, nearly 95% of them singletons. The germline V gene has CDR1 MGHDK and CDR2 SYGVNS. Between the trimmed V and J ends, which lost 4 bases and 7 bases, there was a span of 14 bases. The CDR3 sequence is 15 residues long. The chain links TRBV25-1 to TRBJ1-6; a possible D gene is TRBD1 (5 bases). Input material: blood. The sequence derives from a man aged 25 to 40 in good health. The CDR3 DNA reads as TGTGCCAGCAGTGTGTCCCGGGGCGAAAATTCACCCCTCCACTTT. This sequence encodes CASSVSRGENSPLHF.